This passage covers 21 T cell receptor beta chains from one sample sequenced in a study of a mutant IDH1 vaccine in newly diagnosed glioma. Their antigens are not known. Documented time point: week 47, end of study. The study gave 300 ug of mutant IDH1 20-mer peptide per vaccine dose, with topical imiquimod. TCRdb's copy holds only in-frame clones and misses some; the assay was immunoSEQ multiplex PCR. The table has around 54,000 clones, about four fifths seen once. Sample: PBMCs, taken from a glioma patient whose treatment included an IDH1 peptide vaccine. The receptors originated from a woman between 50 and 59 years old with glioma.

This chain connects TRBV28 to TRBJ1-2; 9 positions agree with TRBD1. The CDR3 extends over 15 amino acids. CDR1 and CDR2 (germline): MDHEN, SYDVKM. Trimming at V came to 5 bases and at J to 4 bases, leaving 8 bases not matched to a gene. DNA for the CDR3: TGTGCCAGCAGTGCAAGCGGACAGGGGATCTATGGCTACACCTTC. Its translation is CASSASGQGIYGYTF.

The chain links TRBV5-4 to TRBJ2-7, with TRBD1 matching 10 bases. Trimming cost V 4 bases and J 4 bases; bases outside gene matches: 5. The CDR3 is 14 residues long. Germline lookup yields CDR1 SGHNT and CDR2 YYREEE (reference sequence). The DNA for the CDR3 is TGTGCCAGCAGCCAAGGACAGGGGGGATACGAGCAGTACTTC. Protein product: CASSQGQGGYEQYF.

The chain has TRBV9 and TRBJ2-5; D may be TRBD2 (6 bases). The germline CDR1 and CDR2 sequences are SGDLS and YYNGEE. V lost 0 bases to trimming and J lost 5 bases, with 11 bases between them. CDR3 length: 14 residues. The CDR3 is CASSVDRGLETQYF. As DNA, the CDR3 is TGTGCCAGCAGCGTAGATCGGGGGTTGGAGACCCAGTACTTC.

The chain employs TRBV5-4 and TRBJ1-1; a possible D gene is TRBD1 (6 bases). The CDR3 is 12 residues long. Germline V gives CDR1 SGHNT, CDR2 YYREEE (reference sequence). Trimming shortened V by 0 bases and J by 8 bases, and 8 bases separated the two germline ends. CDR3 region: CASSLGGREAFF. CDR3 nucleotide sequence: TGTGCCAGCAGCTTGGGGGGGCGCGAAGCTTTCTTT.

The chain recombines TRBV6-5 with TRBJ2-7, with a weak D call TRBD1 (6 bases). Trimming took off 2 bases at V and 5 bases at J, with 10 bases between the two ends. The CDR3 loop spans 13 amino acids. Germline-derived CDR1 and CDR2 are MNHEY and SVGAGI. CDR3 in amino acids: CASSYRSGDEQYF. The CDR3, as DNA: TGTGCCAGCAGTTACAGGTCAGGGGACGAGCAGTACTTC.

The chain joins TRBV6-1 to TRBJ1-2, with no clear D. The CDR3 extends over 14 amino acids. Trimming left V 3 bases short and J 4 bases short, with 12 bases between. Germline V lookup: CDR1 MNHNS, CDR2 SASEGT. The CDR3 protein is CASSESGRSYGYTF. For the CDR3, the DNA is TGTGCCAGCAGTGAGTCCGGACGGAGCTATGGCTACACCTTC.

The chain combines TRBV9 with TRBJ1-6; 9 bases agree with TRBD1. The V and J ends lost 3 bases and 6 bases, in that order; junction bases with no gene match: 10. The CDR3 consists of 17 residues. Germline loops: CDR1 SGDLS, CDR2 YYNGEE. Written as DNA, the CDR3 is TGTGCCAGCAGCGAGGGGACAGGGAGAAAGGGTAATTCACCCCTCCACTTT. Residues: CASSEGTGRKGNSPLHF.

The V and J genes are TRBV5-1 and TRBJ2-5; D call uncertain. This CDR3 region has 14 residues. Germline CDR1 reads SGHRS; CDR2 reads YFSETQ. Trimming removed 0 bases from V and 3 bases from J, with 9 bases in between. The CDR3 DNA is TGCGCCAGCAGCTTGGAGAGCCCTAAAGAGACCCAGTACTTC. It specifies CASSLESPKETQYF. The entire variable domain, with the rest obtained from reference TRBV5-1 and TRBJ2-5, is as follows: KAGVTQTPRYLIKTRGQQVTLSCSPISGHRSVSWYQQTPGQGLQFLFEYFSETQRNKGNFPGRFSGRQFSNSRSEMNVSTLELGDSALYLCASSLESPKETQYFGPGTRLLVL.

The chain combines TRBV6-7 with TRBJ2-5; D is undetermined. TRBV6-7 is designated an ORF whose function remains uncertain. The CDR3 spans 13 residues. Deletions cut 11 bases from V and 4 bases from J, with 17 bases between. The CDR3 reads CARARNGGETQYF. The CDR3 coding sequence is TGTGCCCGAGCACGGAATGGCGGAGAGACCCAGTACTTC.

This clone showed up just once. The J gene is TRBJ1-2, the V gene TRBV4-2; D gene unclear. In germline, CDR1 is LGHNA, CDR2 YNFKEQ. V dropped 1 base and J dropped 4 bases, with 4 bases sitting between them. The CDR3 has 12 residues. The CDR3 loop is CASSQASYGYTF. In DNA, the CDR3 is TGTGCCAGCAGCCAAGCAAGCTATGGCTACACCTTC.

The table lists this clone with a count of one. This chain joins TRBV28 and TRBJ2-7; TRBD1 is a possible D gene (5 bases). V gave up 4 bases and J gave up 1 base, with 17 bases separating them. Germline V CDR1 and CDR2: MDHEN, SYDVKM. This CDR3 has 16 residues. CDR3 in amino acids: CASSSRQQFRSYEQYF. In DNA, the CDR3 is TGTGCCAGCAGTTCTAGACAGCAGTTTCGTTCCTACGAGCAGTACTTC. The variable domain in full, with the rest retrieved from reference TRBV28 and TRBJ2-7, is DVKVTQSSRYLVKRTGEKVFLECVQDMDHENMFWYRQDPGLGLRLIYFSYDVKMKEKGDIPEGYSVSREKKERFSLILESASTNQTSMYLCASSSRQQFRSYEQYFGPGTRLTVT.

The CDR3 protein is CAIGGRDEQYF. The DNA for the CDR3 is TGTGCCATAGGCGGGAGGGACGAGCAGTACTTC. The rearrangement joins TRBV10-3 to TRBJ2-7; TRBD2 matches 9 bases. The ends lost 9 bases at V and 5 bases at J; junction bases unmatched: 2. CDR1 and CDR2 (germline): ENHRY, SYGVKD. The CDR3 spans 11 residues.

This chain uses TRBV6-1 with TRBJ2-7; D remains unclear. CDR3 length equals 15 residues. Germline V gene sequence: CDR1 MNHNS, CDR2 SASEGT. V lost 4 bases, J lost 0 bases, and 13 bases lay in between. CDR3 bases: TGTGCCAGCAGTGTAAGTCCCGCTGGCTCCTACGAGCAGTACTTC. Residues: CASSVSPAGSYEQYF.

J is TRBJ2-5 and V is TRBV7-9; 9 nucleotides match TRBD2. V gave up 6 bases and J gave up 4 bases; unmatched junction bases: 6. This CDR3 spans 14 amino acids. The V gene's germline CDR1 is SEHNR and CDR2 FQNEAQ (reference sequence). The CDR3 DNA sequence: TGTGCCAGCAGGACGGCGGGGGGGCCAGAGACCCAGTACTTC. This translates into CASRTAGGPETQYF.

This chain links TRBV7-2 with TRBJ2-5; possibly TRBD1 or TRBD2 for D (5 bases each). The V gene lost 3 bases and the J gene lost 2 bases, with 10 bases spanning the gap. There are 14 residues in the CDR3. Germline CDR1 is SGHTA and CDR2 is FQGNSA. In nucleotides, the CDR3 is TGTGCCAGCAGCTTGGGACGACAACAAGAGACCCAGTACTTC. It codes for CASSLGRQQETQYF.

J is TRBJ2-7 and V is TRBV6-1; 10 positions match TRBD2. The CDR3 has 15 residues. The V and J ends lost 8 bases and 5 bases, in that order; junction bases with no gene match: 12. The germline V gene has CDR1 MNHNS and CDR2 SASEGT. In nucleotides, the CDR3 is TGTGCCAGCTGGGAACTAGCGGGGCGGCCAAACGAGCAGTACTTC. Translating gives CASWELAGRPNEQYF.

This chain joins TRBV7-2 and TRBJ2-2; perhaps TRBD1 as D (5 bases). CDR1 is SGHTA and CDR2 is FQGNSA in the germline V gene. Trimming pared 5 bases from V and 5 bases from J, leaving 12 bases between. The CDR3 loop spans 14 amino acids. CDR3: CASSIDRQTGELFF. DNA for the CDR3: TGTGCCAGCAGCATCGACAGACAGACCGGGGAGCTGTTTTTT.

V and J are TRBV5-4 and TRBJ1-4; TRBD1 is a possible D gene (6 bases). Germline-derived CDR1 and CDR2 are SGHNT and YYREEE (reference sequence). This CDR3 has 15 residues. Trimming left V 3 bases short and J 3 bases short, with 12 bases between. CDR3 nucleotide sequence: TGTGCCAGCAGCTCTCAGGGGCCGCCTAATGAAAAACTGTTTTTT. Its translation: CASSSQGPPNEKLFF.

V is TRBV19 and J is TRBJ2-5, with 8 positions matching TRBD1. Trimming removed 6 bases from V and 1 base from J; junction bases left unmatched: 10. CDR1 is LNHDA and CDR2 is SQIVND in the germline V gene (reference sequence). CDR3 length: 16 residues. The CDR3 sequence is CASRLGTGQTQETQYF. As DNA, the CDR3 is TGTGCCAGTAGACTCGGGACAGGACAAACCCAAGAGACCCAGTACTTC.

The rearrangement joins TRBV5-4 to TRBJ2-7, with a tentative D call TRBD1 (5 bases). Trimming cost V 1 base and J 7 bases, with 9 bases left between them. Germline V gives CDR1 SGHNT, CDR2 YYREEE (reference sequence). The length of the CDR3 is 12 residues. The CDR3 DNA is TGTGCCAGCAGCTTGAAAGCAGGGGAGCAGTACTTC. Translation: CASSLKAGEQYF.

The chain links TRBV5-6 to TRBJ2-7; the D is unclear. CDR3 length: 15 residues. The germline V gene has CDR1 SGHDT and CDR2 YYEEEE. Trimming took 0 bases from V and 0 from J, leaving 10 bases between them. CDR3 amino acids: CASSLGPGLSYEQYF. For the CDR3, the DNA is TGTGCCAGCAGCTTGGGCCCAGGCCTCTCCTACGAGCAGTACTTC.